The 22 T cell receptor beta chains reported below all come from one sample, sequenced in a study of blood T cell repertoires in COVID-19. Here immunoSEQ multiplex PCR was the method, and the copy in TCRdb shows in-frame clones only, minus some. The sample has 98,000 or so clones, 82% seen once. The sample taken for sequencing was peripheral blood. The receptors were sampled from a man between 60 and 75 years old with acute or convalescent COVID-19.

This clone was recorded once. The rearrangement joins TRBV3-1 (or the pseudogene TRBV3-2) to TRBJ2-5, with 10 bases that match TRBD2. Trimming took 3 bases from V and 5 from J; bases not matched to a gene: 18. The CDR3 is 19 residues long. CDR1 and CDR2 from the germline V gene are LGHDT and YNNKEL (reference sequence). Here the CDR3 DNA reads TGTGCCAGCAGCCACTTCGGATCAGCGGGAGGGCCGGGAAAGGAGACCCAGTACTTC. The encoded protein is CASSHFGSAGGPGKETQYF.

The chain carries TRBV27 and TRBJ1-5; possibly TRBD1 for D (5 bases). Germline CDR1 is MNHEY and CDR2 is SMNVEV (reference sequence). The CDR3 extends over 15 amino acids. Trimming left V 4 bases short and J 0 bases short, with 10 bases between. The CDR3 DNA reads TGTGCCAGCAGTTACAGGCTGGGTAGCAATCAGCCCCAGCATTTT. Translation gives CASSYRLGSNQPQHF.

The genes are TRBV5-1 and TRBJ1-5, with unresolved D. CDR1 is SGHRS and CDR2 is YFSETQ in the germline V gene. Between the trimmed V and J ends, which lost 4 bases and 3 bases, there was a span of 14 bases. The CDR3 totals 15 residues. CDR3 in DNA: TGCGCCAGCAGCCTCTTACCGGGGTTCAATCAGCCCCAGCATTTT. Translated, it gives CASSLLPGFNQPQHF.

The rearrangement uses TRBV4-3 and TRBJ2-7, with a weak D call TRBD1 (6 bases). Germline lookup yields CDR1 LGHNA and CDR2 YSLEER. This CDR3 has 15 residues. Trimming pared 0 bases from V and 7 bases from J, leaving 16 bases between. The CDR3 DNA reads as TGCGCCAGCAGCCAAGATAGACAGGTGAATTCGGAGCAGTACTTC. Residues: CASSQDRQVNSEQYF.

In regard to this clone: In this CDR3 the conserved last residue, phenylalanine or tryptophan, is missing, so a read error is likely. The limits of the CDR3 on the DNA are not certain, so only TCRdb's listed CDR3 is given. The genes are TRBV4-2 and TRBJ2-7; the D call of TRBD2 is as the table states it, not checked on the DNA. The CDR3 has 13 amino acids, counting both end residues. Looked up from germline, CDR1 is LGHNA and CDR2 is YNFKEQ. The CDR3: CASSLQPGLELVS.

The CDR3 sequence: CASSGGPSYNEQFF. In nucleotides, the CDR3 is TGTGCCAGCAGCGGGGGCCCCTCCTACAATGAGCAGTTCTTC. The V call is TRBV7-3, the J call TRBJ2-1; maybe TRBD1 (6 bases). Trimming left V 5 bases short and J 0 bases short, with 8 bases between. CDR1 and CDR2 (germline): SGHTA, FQGTGA. The CDR3 has 14 residues. Full variable domain (outside the CDR3, taken from reference TRBV7-3 and TRBJ2-1): GAGVSQTPSNKVTEKGKYVELRCDPISGHTALYWYRQSLGQGPEFLIYFQGTGAADDSGLPNDRFFAVRPEGSVSTLKIQRTERGDSAVYLCASSGGPSYNEQFFGPGTRLTVL.

This sequence joins TRBV2 and TRBJ1-5; perhaps TRBD1 as D (5 bases). CDR1 is SNHLY and CDR2 is FYNNEI in the germline V gene. The CDR3 is 15 residues long. V was trimmed by 5 bases and J by 4 bases, leaving 15 bases between them. The CDR3 nucleotides are TGTGCCAGCAGTTGGAGTCTGGCAGGGAATCAGCCCCAGCATTTT. Protein product: CASSWSLAGNQPQHF. The full variable domain, rest sourced from reference TRBV2 and TRBJ1-5, is EPEVTQTPSHQVTQMGQEVILRCVPISNHLYFYWYRQILGQKVEFLVSFYNNEISEKSEIFDDQFSVERPDGSNFTLKIRSTKLEDSAMYFCASSWSLAGNQPQHFGDGTRLSIL.

This chain uses TRBV7-2 with TRBJ2-2, with 11 bases matching TRBD2. CDR1 and CDR2 from the germline V gene are SGHTA and FQGNSA. After removal of 3 bases from V and 2 bases from J, the junction contained 5 bases not matched to a gene. This CDR3 spans 17 amino acids. CDR3 bases: TGTGCCAGCAGCTTGGTGAGACTAGCGGGAAACACCGGGGAGCTGTTTTTT. This codes for CASSLVRLAGNTGELFF.

The genes are TRBV4-2 and TRBJ1-6, with 7 positions matching TRBD1. Per germline, CDR1 LGHNA and CDR2 YNFKEQ. Unmatched junction bases numbered 5, after V lost 0 bases and J lost 0 bases. The CDR3 spans 18 residues. CDR3 nucleotide sequence: TGTGCCAGCAGCCAAGAAATACAGGGGAGCTCCTATAATTCACCCCTCCACTTT. Residues: CASSQEIQGSSYNSPLHF.

This CDR3 reads CASSKFVAGREFRKNEQFF. CDR3 coding DNA: TGTGCCAGCAGCAAATTTGTAGCGGGGCGGGAGTTTCGCAAGAATGAGCAGTTCTTC. The chain has TRBV21-1 and TRBJ2-1; the table assigns TRBD2, which was not confirmed against the DNA. TRBV21-1 is flagged as a pseudogene. The CDR3 consists of 19 residues.

The rearrangement links TRBV6-1 to TRBJ1-2; D is unresolved. Per germline, CDR1 MNHNS and CDR2 SASEGT. Trimming took 1 base from V and 3 from J, leaving 6 bases between them. The CDR3 is made up of 13 amino acids. The CDR3 DNA reads as TGTGCCAGCAGTGAAGTGAGCTACTATGGCTACACCTTC. Residues: CASSEVSYYGYTF.

The chain recombines TRBV6-5 with TRBJ1-1; D not resolved. This CDR3 comprises 13 residues. The V gene lost 2 bases and the J gene lost 2 bases, with 6 bases spanning the gap. CDR1 is MNHEY, CDR2 SVGAGI, per germline. CDR3 bases: TGTGCCAGCAGTTACGCGGGTAACACTGAAGCTTTCTTT. Encoded protein: CASSYAGNTEAFF.

This chain uses TRBV12-5 with TRBJ1-1, with D maybe TRBD1 (5 bases). V was cut by 0 bases and J by 0 bases, with 17 bases left in between. In germline, CDR1 is LGHNT, CDR2 FRNRAP. The CDR3 consists of 18 residues. Written as DNA, the CDR3 is TGTGCTAGTGGTTTGGTAGTAACAGGCGTCCTCATGAACACTGAAGCTTTCTTT. Amino acid sequence: CASGLVVTGVLMNTEAFF.

J is TRBJ2-7 and V is TRBV7-2, with 7 bases that match TRBD2. Losses at the gene ends were 1 base for V and 5 bases for J; bases not matched to a gene: 20. Germline-derived CDR1 and CDR2 are SGHTA and FQGNSA. CDR3 length equals 19 residues. The CDR3 spells CASSLVPINSRGRVNEQYF. CDR3 bases: TGTGCCAGCAGCTTAGTACCCATCAACTCGCGGGGGAGGGTTAACGAGCAGTACTTC.

The chain's CDR3 is CASSQTSGGTTDTQYF. CDR3 nucleotide sequence: TGTGCCAGCTCACAAACTAGCGGGGGGACCACAGATACGCAGTATTTT. V is TRBV18 and J is TRBJ2-3; 12 nucleotides match TRBD2. Germline CDR1 reads KGHSH; CDR2 reads LQKENI. The CDR3 runs 16 residues. V lost 4 bases, J lost 2 bases, and 4 bases stayed unmatched.

This clone was observed a few times. The CDR3 coding sequence is TGTGCCAGCAGCCTTACCGGACAGGTAGCTAACTATGGCTACACCTTC. It translates to CASSLTGQVANYGYTF. The chain links TRBV7-2 to TRBJ1-2, with 7 bases identical to TRBD1. Germline CDR1 is SGHTA and CDR2 is FQGNSA. With 5 bases clipped from V and 0 bases from J, the junction kept 9 bases outside the gene matches. The CDR3 is 16 amino acids.

V and J are TRBV10-3 and TRBJ1-1; maybe TRBD1 (6 bases). Germline-derived CDR1 and CDR2 are ENHRY and SYGVKD. CDR3 length: 17 amino acids. V was cut by 0 bases and J by 0 bases, with 14 bases left in between. CDR3 loop: CAISESGQGRVNTEAFF. The CDR3, as DNA: TGTGCCATCAGTGAGTCGGGGCAGGGGAGGGTGAACACTGAAGCTTTCTTT.

The table lists this clone with a few counts. The rearrangement uses TRBV2 and TRBJ1-1, with D maybe TRBD1 (5 bases). This CDR3 comprises 15 residues. The germline gives CDR1 SNHLY, CDR2 FYNNEI. With 6 bases removed from V and 1 base from J, the gap between germline ends came to 15 bases. As DNA, the CDR3 is TGTGCCAGCAGGGGTGGGGGGTTGGAGAACACTGAAGCTTTCTTT. Encoded protein: CASRGGGLENTEAFF.

The V and J genes are TRBV10-2 and TRBJ2-5; TRBD1 matches at 8 bases. V shed 1 base and J 1 base; nucleotides not matched to a gene: 5. The CDR3 sequence is 16 residues long. The V gene's germline CDR1 is WSHSY and CDR2 SAAADI. Written as DNA, the CDR3 is TGCGCCAGCAGTGAGTTCCAGGGGGCTTCCCAAGAGACCCAGTACTTC. Amino acid sequence: CASSEFQGASQETQYF.

The chain links TRBV6-5 to TRBJ1-2, with 8 bases matching TRBD1. The CDR3 totals 16 residues. The V and J ends lost 0 bases and 7 bases, in that order; junction bases with no gene match: 10. Germline assignment: CDR1 MNHEY and CDR2 SVGAGI. In DNA form, the CDR3 reads TGTGCCAGCAGTTACTCGATGGTACAGGGGGTGTTTGGCTACACCTTC. Amino acids: CASSYSMVQGVFGYTF.

The DNA of the CDR3 is TGTGCCATCAGTGGGGGACAGGGATCCACTGAAGCTTTCTTT. Amino acids: CAISGGQGSTEAFF. This sequence joins TRBV10-3 and TRBJ1-1, with 9 bases aligning to TRBD1. Germline V gene data show CDR1 as ENHRY and CDR2 as SYGVKD. After removal of 4 bases from V and 4 bases from J, the junction contained 4 bases not matched to a gene. The CDR3 contains 14 residues.

The chain has TRBV28 and TRBJ1-6; D is perhaps TRBD1 (6 bases). The CDR3 is 14 residues long. Germline CDR1 is MDHEN and CDR2 is SYDVKM. V was cut by 4 bases and J by 9 bases, with 13 bases left in between. CDR3 loop: CASSSTGFPSPLHF. CDR3 DNA sequence: TGTGCCAGCAGTTCAACAGGGTTCCCTTCACCCCTCCACTTT.